Following are 7 T cell receptor beta chains from one sample sequenced in a study of shared clonotypes between healthy human individuals. This table comes from immunoSEQ multiplex PCR, and its TCRdb copy is limited to in-frame clones, with some not included. This sample has over a million clones, with roughly 98% found just once. Sequencing was carried out using naive CD4+ T cells sorted from blood. Subset of the sample: CD45RA+ positively selected. The receptors here all came from a man aged 30 to 45 in good health.

The rearrangement links TRBV18 to TRBJ2-1, with 10 positions matching TRBD2. Per the germline V gene, CDR1 is KGHSH and CDR2 is LQKENI. V dropped 4 bases and J dropped 10; count of bases not matched to a gene: 1. The CDR3 covers 12 residues. CDR3 sequence (DNA): TGTGCCAGCTCACGGACTAGCGGCGAGCAGTTCTTC. This sequence encodes CASSRTSGEQFF.

In its sample, this clone was seen once. The V and J genes are TRBV19 and TRBJ1-5, with 9 bases that match TRBD1. In germline, CDR1 is LNHDA, CDR2 SQIVND (reference sequence). The V gene end was trimmed by 5 bases and the J gene end by 0 bases; junction bases not matched to a gene: 8. The CDR3 is 17 residues long. CDR3 protein: CASSPPRDRVSNQPQHF. In nucleotides, the CDR3 is TGTGCCAGTAGTCCACCCCGGGACAGGGTTAGCAATCAGCCCCAGCATTTT.

This sequence joins TRBV5-1 and TRBJ2-3; TRBD1 matches 9 bases. Germline V gene lookup returns CDR1 SGHRS and CDR2 YFSETQ. This CDR3 spans 14 amino acids. J lost 6 bases, V lost 3 bases, and 5 bases had no gene match. CDR3 loop: CASSYGTGSDTQYF. In DNA, the CDR3 is TGCGCCAGCAGCTACGGGACAGGGTCCGATACGCAGTATTTT. Drawing the rest from reference TRBV5-1 and TRBJ2-3, the complete variable domain is KAGVTQTPRYLIKTRGQQVTLSCSPISGHRSVSWYQQTPGQGLQFLFEYFSETQRNKGNFPGRFSGRQFSNSRSEMNVSTLELGDSALYLCASSYGTGSDTQYFGPGTRLTVL.

V gene TRBV29-1 combines with J gene TRBJ2-7; no clear D. This CDR3 has 15 amino acids. Per germline, CDR1 SQVTM and CDR2 ANQGSEA. The V end was cut by 6 bases, the J end by 0 bases, with 18 bases between. This CDR3 reads CSVIPVTGSSYEQYF. Here the CDR3 DNA reads TGCAGCGTAATTCCCGTAACCGGTAGCTCCTACGAGCAGTACTTC.

This chain links TRBV29-1 with TRBJ1-5; D gene unclear. V was shortened by 6 bases and J by 0 bases, with 12 bases between the two germline ends. Germline CDR1 is SQVTM and CDR2 is ANQGSEA. The CDR3 loop spans 14 amino acids. DNA of the CDR3: TGCAGCGTGGATACGGGCGATAGCAATCAGCCCCAGCATTTT. This codes for CSVDTGDSNQPQHF.

The rearrangement links TRBV19 to TRBJ1-1; D is unclear. CDR1 is LNHDA, CDR2 SQIVND, per germline (reference sequence). V gave up 5 bases and J gave up 0 bases, with 4 bases separating them. The CDR3 has 12 amino acids. For the CDR3, the DNA is TGTGCCAGTAGTTTCGTGAACACTGAAGCTTTCTTT. Translation gives CASSFVNTEAFF. Filled out from reference TRBV19 and TRBJ1-1, the complete variable domain reads DGGITQSPKYLFRKEGQNVTLSCEQNLNHDAMYWYRQDPGQGLRLIYYSQIVNDFQKGDIAEGYSVSREKKESFPLTVTSAQKNPTAFYLCASSFVNTEAFFGQGTRLTVV.

The gene calls are TRBV27 and TRBJ1-2, with unresolved D. V gave up 1 base and J gave up 5 bases, with 8 bases separating them. Germline values: CDR1 MNHEY, CDR2 SMNVEV (reference sequence). This CDR3 spans 13 amino acids. The CDR3 protein is CASSLFPDYGYTF. CDR3 DNA: TGTGCCAGCAGTTTATTTCCAGATTATGGCTACACCTTC.